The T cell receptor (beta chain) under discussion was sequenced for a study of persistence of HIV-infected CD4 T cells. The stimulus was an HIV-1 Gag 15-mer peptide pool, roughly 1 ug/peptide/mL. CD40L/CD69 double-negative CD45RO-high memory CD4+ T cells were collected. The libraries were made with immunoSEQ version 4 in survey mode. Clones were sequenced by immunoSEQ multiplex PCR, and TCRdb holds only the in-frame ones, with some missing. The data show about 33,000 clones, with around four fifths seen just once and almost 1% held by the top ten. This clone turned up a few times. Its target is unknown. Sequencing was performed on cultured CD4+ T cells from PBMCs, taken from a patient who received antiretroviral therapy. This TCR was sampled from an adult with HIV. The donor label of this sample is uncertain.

CDR3 sequence reads: CASSQIGKYGYTF. In nucleotides, the CDR3 is TGCGCCAGCAGCCAAATAGGGAAATATGGCTACACCTTC. The chain is built from TRBV4-1 and TRBJ1-2; D is uncertain. Trimming shortened V by 2 bases and J by 5 bases, and 9 bases separated the two germline ends. The CDR3 is 13 amino acids. The germline V gene has CDR1 MGHRA and CDR2 YSYEKL.